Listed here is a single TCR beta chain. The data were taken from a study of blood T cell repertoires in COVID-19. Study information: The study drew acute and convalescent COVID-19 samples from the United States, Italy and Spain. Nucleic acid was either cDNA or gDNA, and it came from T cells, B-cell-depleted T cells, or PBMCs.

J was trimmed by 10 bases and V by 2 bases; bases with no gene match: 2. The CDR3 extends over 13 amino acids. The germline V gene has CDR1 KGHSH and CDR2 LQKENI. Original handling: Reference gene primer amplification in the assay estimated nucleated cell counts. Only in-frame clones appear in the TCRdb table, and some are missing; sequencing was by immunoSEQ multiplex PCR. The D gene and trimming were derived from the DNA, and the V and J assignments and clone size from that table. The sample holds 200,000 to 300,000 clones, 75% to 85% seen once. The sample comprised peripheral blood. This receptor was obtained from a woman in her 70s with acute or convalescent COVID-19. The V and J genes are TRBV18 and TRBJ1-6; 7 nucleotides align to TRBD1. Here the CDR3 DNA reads TGTGCCAGCTCACCAGACAGGGAATCACCCCTCCACTTT. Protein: CASSPDRESPLHF.